These 9 T cell receptor beta chains originate from one sample sequenced in a study of cytomegalovirus exposure and HLA in healthy donors. 60 Vbeta and 13 Jbeta primers were used in PCR. The repertoire was sequenced with immunoSEQ multiplex PCR; TCRdb's copy has only in-frame clones and lacks some. The table records roughly 170,000 clones, approximately 72% of them present only once. Sequenced sample: PBMCs. The receptors were gathered from a female donor in good health and CMV-seronegative.

The V call is TRBV4-1, the J call TRBJ2-7, with TRBD2 identical over 8 bases. With V trimmed by 1 base and J by 3 bases, 11 bases remained unmatched. There are 17 residues in the CDR3. From germline, CDR1 is MGHRA and CDR2 YSYEKL. Here the CDR3 DNA reads TGCGCCAGCAGCCAAGCCCCAACTAGCGGAGTCCTCTACGAGCAGTACTTC. It specifies CASSQAPTSGVLYEQYF.

The V call is TRBV28, the J call TRBJ2-7; 8 bases fit TRBD1. Germline values: CDR1 MDHEN, CDR2 SYDVKM. J gave up 3 bases and V 5 bases, and 6 bases lay outside the gene matches. The CDR3 is 14 amino acids. DNA of the CDR3: TGTGCCAGCAGTCGACAGGGGAATCTCTACGAGCAGTACTTC. This sequence encodes CASSRQGNLYEQYF.

The chain carries TRBV9 and TRBJ2-1, with D unclear. The CDR3 runs to 15 residues. Germline CDR1 reads SGDLS; CDR2 reads YYNGEE. V was pared by 0 bases and J by 5 bases, with 12 bases between. CDR3 residues: CASSVGPPQNNEQFF. The CDR3 nucleotides read TGTGCCAGCAGCGTAGGTCCTCCCCAGAACAATGAGCAGTTCTTC.

This chain connects TRBV6-4 to TRBJ2-6, with 11 bases identical to TRBD2. Germline trimming cut 0 bases from V and 2 bases from J; bases unmatched to any gene: 0. This CDR3 comprises 17 residues. The V gene's germline CDR1 is MRHNA and CDR2 SNTAGT. CDR3: CASSDSTSGAGANVLTF. CDR3 bases: TGTGCCAGCAGTGACTCGACTAGCGGGGCTGGGGCCAACGTCCTGACTTTC.

The chain carries TRBV18 and TRBJ1-5; D might be TRBD1 (5 bases). Germline loops: CDR1 KGHSH, CDR2 LQKENI. The V and J ends lost 5 bases and 1 base respectively, with 15 bases between them. This CDR3 comprises 16 residues. The CDR3 spells CASSSWGAGSNQPQHF. In nucleotides, the CDR3 is TGTGCCAGCTCATCTTGGGGCGCGGGGAGCAATCAGCCCCAGCATTTT. The whole variable domain, filled in from reference TRBV18 and TRBJ1-5, reads NAGVMQNPRHLVRRRGQEARLRCSPMKGHSHVYWYRQLPEEGLKFMVYLQKENIIDESGMPKERFSAEFPKEGPSILRIQQVVRGDSAAYFCASSSWGAGSNQPQHFGDGTRLSIL.

V is TRBV28 and J is TRBJ1-5; tentatively, D is TRBD1 (5 bases). Trimming took off 6 bases at V and 5 bases at J, with 11 bases between the two ends. The germline V gene has CDR1 MDHEN and CDR2 SYDVKM. The CDR3 sequence is 13 residues long. CDR3 residues: CASRVQGYQPQHF. The CDR3 region has the DNA TGTGCCAGCAGGGTCCAGGGTTATCAGCCCCAGCATTTT. Filled out from reference TRBV28 and TRBJ1-5, the complete variable domain reads DVKVTQSSRYLVKRTGEKVFLECVQDMDHENMFWYRQDPGLGLRLIYFSYDVKMKEKGDIPEGYSVSREKKERFSLILESASTNQTSMYLCASRVQGYQPQHFGDGTRLSIL.

This clone came up once. The chain combines TRBV27 with TRBJ2-3, with unresolved D. V dropped 2 bases and J dropped 0 bases, with 12 bases sitting between them. Germline V gene data show CDR1 as MNHEY and CDR2 as SMNVEV (reference sequence). The CDR3 is 16 amino acids. In DNA, the CDR3 is TGTGCCAGCAGTTTAACTTTCGCTACTAGCACAGATACGCAGTATTTT. Protein: CASSLTFATSTDTQYF.

The chain recombines TRBV5-1 with TRBJ2-5; TRBD2 is a possible D gene (6 bases). CDR1 is SGHRS and CDR2 is YFSETQ in the germline V gene. The CDR3 is 14 residues long. V lost 4 bases and J lost 2, with 12 bases in between. CDR3 sequence (DNA): TGCGCCAGCAGCCCGGAGCGGGTGCAAGAGACCCAGTACTTC. Encoded protein: CASSPERVQETQYF.

This clone has only a few counts. The chain carries TRBV28 and TRBJ2-1, with 7 nucleotides matching TRBD2. The trim removed 3 bases at V and 3 bases at J, leaving 11 bases unmatched. From germline, CDR1 is MDHEN and CDR2 SYDVKM. CDR3 length: 17 amino acids. The CDR3 nucleotides read TGTGCCAGCAGTTTCTCCTTGCTAGCGGAGGACTACAATGAGCAGTTCTTC. Protein product: CASSFSLLAEDYNEQFF.